The T cell receptor beta chain described here comes from a study of shared clonotypes between healthy human individuals (dated by TCRdb to 2018 to 2021). Notes on the research overall: The cohort comprised a couple of women and a few men aged 18 to 49 years. For each donor, CD4 naive and CD4 memory were each run on three plates, CD8 naive on two plates, and CD8 memory on one plate. The study deeply sequenced blood TCR repertoires of about 5 healthy adults to estimate repertoire size and the extent of clonotype sharing between individuals. Different laboratories and diverse techniques were used to prepare libraries and sequence TCR repertoires, to increase sequencing depth and limit assay-specific biases. Each donor's leukapheresis produced roughly between roughly 0.85 and 10 billion PBMCs.

Using the deep immunoSEQ assay, multiplex PCR amplified TCR CDR3 regions from genomic DNA. For each cell subset, the extracted genomic DNA was distributed evenly across all wells of several immunoSEQ 96-well plates, and each plate served as one replicate. Each replicate PCR for sorted subsets received approximately 220 ng genomic DNA, equal to roughly 30,000 T cell genomes. Purified libraries were quantified with a Qubit 3.0 fluorometer, sized on a Bioanalyzer 2100, and re-quantified with the KAPA Library Quantification kit. Every immunoSEQ 96-well plate was sequenced on a dedicated single-read 150-cycle Illumina NextSeq 550 flow cell. The source study handled its data this way. Because only junctional sequences without quality scores were contained in the immunoSEQ output, filtering matching that applied to full-length reads could not be performed. To assign V/J genes and CDR3, sequences were annotated using PyIR, a Python wrapper for IgBLAST v1.9, with IMGT germline references. Reads were removed for weak V/J assignments (E-value above 1e-6), missing CDR3, stop codons, out-of-frame junctions, or ambiguous translated residues. V3J clonotypes were defined as sequences sharing the same inferred V gene, J gene, and CDR3 amino acid sequence. To compute the percentage overlap between repertoires, the number of shared unique clonotypes was divided by the size of the smaller repertoire. RTK rarefaction, the Chao1 estimator, and Recon v2.1 estimates of unobserved clonotypes were used to assess repertoire richness. Generation probabilities for all TCRbeta clonotypes obtained by the gDNA method from a few donors were computed using OLGA. In TCRdb, the immuneACCESS table is reduced to in-frame sequences with V and J assigned. These tables do not hold every clone; where another copy was compared, an unresolved V gene accounts for under half, and the others remain unexplained. V and J calls and clone size are as listed in that table; D and trimming were resolved from the DNA. The sample profile shows some 2,500,000 clones; roughly 93% of them were found once. 0.36% of the sample belongs to the ten largest clones.

This clone has just one count. Its antigen is unknown. There are no base qualities to consult, and no much larger clone falls within one base. What the study reported, not specific to this receptor: Based on pairwise subsampling, the degree of clonotype sharing among donors was expected to be affected by sequencing depth. Sampling was restricted to blood, and TCR repertoires in tissues likely differ from the TCR repertoires found in blood. Because the study included only a small number of donors, the genetic and exposure-history diversity represented was limited. Larger estimated clonotype richness was generally found for naive subsets than for memory subsets. Clonotypes shared by all four sorted-subset donors showed higher generation probabilities than non-shared clonotypes. Rarefaction of sorted-subset datasets indicated incomplete sequencing despite the large sequencing depth. Across a few donors, approximately 5% of naive CD4, approximately 3.6% of naive CD8, about 2% of memory CD4, and about 0.44% of memory CD8 clonotypes were shared.

Donors were healthy HIV-negative adults with no recently reported acute infections or vaccinations. Every donor was a Caucasian adult residing in Nashville, Tennessee, USA. Magnetic negative selection was used to enrich CD4+ T cells, after which naive cells were positively selected on CD45RA and the negative fraction became the memory subset. Blood was collected by leukapheresis, and PBMCs were isolated by Ficoll-Histopaque density gradient centrifugation and then cryopreserved in liquid nitrogen vapor phase. Purity and quantity of every magnetically sorted T cell population were checked by analytical flow cytometry. Genomic DNA was isolated from each sorted fraction and quantified by UV absorbance on a Nanodrop 2000c. The TCR sequence derives from a man aged 18-30 years in good health. Some clones in this sample may be carry-over from other donors' samples. Material for sequencing was naive CD4+ T cells from PBMCs. The cell subset or site label corresponds to: CD45RA+ positively selected.

The nucleotide sequence reads as follows: TGTGCCAGCCATCAAATCCACAGGGGGTCTCGGGCAGATACGCAGTATTTT. Protein translation: CASHQIHRGSRADTQYF. This receptor chain uses TRBV28 and TRBJ2-3; 8 bases in the middle match TRBD1. Ends trimmed: V by 8 bases, J by 4 bases; bases unmatched to a gene: 17. Via the germline V gene, CDR1 is MDHEN and CDR2 SYDVKM. The CDR3 has 17 amino acids, counting the end cysteine and phenylalanine. The DNA shown is the 51-base CDR3, in frame from base 1. The entire variable domain, with the stretches around the CDR3 drawn from the reference TRBV28 and TRBJ2-3 proteins, is DVKVTQSSRYLVKRTGEKVFLECVQDMDHENMFWYRQDPGLGLRLIYFSYDVKMKEKGDIPEGYSVSREKKERFSLILESASTNQTSMYLCASHQIHRGSRADTQYFGPGTRLTVL.